The 25 T cell receptor beta chains listed next were all sequenced from one sample in a study of technical replicates of blood from four donors. Sequencing was performed with immunoSEQ multiplex PCR; in TCRdb, only in-frame clones are kept and a portion is missing. The sample lists some 66,000 clones; 88% were seen once. Sample: PBMCs. The receptors shown here come from a human donor in good health. Some clones in this sample may be carry-over from other donors' samples.

This clone was seen a handful of times. J is TRBJ1-1 and V is TRBV2; D may be TRBD1 (6 bases). Looked up from germline, CDR1 is SNHLY and CDR2 is FYNNEI. The CDR3 runs to 14 residues. V lost 6 bases and J lost 0, with 11 bases in between. CDR3 bases: TGTGCCAGCAGACGGGACATCATGAACACTGAAGCTTTCTTT. Residues: CASRRDIMNTEAFF.

This clone has a handful of counts. The chain employs TRBV30 and TRBJ1-1; maybe TRBD1 (5 bases). The V and J ends lost 2 bases and 5 bases respectively, with 12 bases between them. Germline V gene sequence: CDR1 GTSNPN, CDR2 SVGIG (reference sequence). The CDR3 is 13 residues long. CDR3 bases: TGTGCCTGGAGTCCTGGGTCAGGGACTGAAGCTTTCTTT. The encoded protein is CAWSPGSGTEAFF. Full variable domain (remainder filled in from reference TRBV30 and TRBJ1-1): SQTIHQWPATLVQPVGSPLSLECTVEGTSNPNLYWYRQAAGRGLQLLFYSVGIGQISSEVPQNLSASRPQDRQFILSSKKLLLSDSGFYLCAWSPGSGTEAFFGQGTRLTVV.

This chain links TRBV11-2 with TRBJ2-7; 9 nucleotides agree with TRBD1. CDR3 length: 15 amino acids. Unmatched junction bases numbered 4, after V lost 0 bases and J lost 4 bases. Per germline, CDR1 SGHAT and CDR2 FQNNGV. The CDR3 DNA is TGTGCCAGCAGCTTAGATTGGGGACAGGGATACGAGCAGTACTTC. It codes for CASSLDWGQGYEQYF.

The genes are TRBV6-5 and TRBJ1-2; no firm D call. Trimming stripped 6 bases from V and 6 bases from J, with 17 bases between. In germline, CDR1 is MNHEY, CDR2 SVGAGI. CDR3 length: 14 residues. DNA for the CDR3: TGTGCCAGCAGGATGGCAGGAGGATTTGATGGCTACACCTTC. Translation gives CASRMAGGFDGYTF.

The rearrangement uses TRBV5-1 and TRBJ2-5, with 7 bases that match TRBD2. The germline V gene encodes CDR1 SGHRS and CDR2 YFSETQ. The CDR3 consists of 13 residues. V shed 3 bases, J shed 5 bases, and the junction held 4 bases outside the gene matches. As DNA, the CDR3 is TGCGCCAGCAGCTCCGGGACTATCGAGACCCAGTACTTC. Its translation: CASSSGTIETQYF.

The CDR3 nucleotides are TGCGCCAGCAGCCAAGATCGGCCTAGCGGGGACAATGAGCAGTTCTTC. As protein: CASSQDRPSGDNEQFF. V usage is TRBV4-3 and J usage is TRBJ2-1; TRBD2 aligns across 9 bases. V lost 0 bases and J lost 5; bases outside the gene matches: 5. Germline-derived CDR1 and CDR2 are LGHNA and YSLEER. The CDR3 runs 16 residues.

The CDR3 bases are TGTGCCAGCAGCCATGGAGTTTATAGTGAGCAGTTCTTC. It codes for CASSHGVYSEQFF. This chain uses TRBV7-9 with TRBJ2-1; D not resolved. This CDR3 is built from 13 residues. Germline CDR1 is SEHNR and CDR2 is FQNEAQ (reference sequence). The V end was cut by 5 bases, the J end by 9 bases, with 14 bases between.

This chain uses TRBV4-3 with TRBJ1-2; 9 nucleotides line up with TRBD1. CDR1 is LGHNA, CDR2 YSLEER, per germline. The CDR3 spans 17 residues. Trimming removed 3 bases from V and 3 bases from J; junction bases left unmatched: 11. The DNA of the CDR3 is TGCGCCAGCAGCCAGGATTATACAGGGGGCGCGGACTATGGCTACACCTTC. It translates to CASSQDYTGGADYGYTF.

The gene calls are TRBV2 and TRBJ2-7; a weak D match, TRBD1 (5 bases). The CDR3 covers 12 residues. CDR1 SNHLY and CDR2 FYNNEI come from the germline V gene. The V and J ends lost 7 bases and 2 bases respectively, with 9 bases between them. For the CDR3, the DNA is TGTGCCAGCACCCAAGGGGCCTACGAGCAGTACTTC. This encodes CASTQGAYEQYF.

This rearrangement joins TRBV27 to TRBJ1-5; TRBD1 matches at 7 bases. The CDR3 extends over 14 amino acids. With 5 bases clipped from V and 6 bases from J, the junction kept 7 bases outside the gene matches. CDR1 is MNHEY, CDR2 SMNVEV, per germline (reference sequence). As DNA, the CDR3 is TGTGCCAGCAGTGAAAGGGGGCGAGGTCAGCCCCAGCATTTT. Protein: CASSERGRGQPQHF.

The rearrangement uses TRBV13 and TRBJ2-1, with D perhaps TRBD2 (6 bases). Germline V gene data show CDR1 as PRHDT and CDR2 as FYEKMQ (reference sequence). The CDR3 runs 15 residues. Trimming took 5 bases from V and 5 from J, leaving 16 bases between them. The DNA for the CDR3 is TGTGCCAGCAGCAACGGGAGAGGGTTCAACAATGAGCAGTTCTTC. It is translated as CASSNGRGFNNEQFF.

This clone was recorded once. The genes are TRBV5-1 and TRBJ2-7; D is ambiguous. CDR1 and CDR2 (germline): SGHRS, YFSETQ. This CDR3 has 14 residues. The V end was cut by 4 bases, the J end by 4 bases, with 15 bases between. The CDR3 loop is CASSPPGWWYEQYF. The CDR3 DNA sequence: TGCGCCAGCAGCCCGCCCGGGTGGTGGTACGAGCAGTACTTC. The variable domain in full, completed from reference TRBV5-1 and TRBJ2-7, reads KAGVTQTPRYLIKTRGQQVTLSCSPISGHRSVSWYQQTPGQGLQFLFEYFSETQRNKGNFPGRFSGRQFSNSRSEMNVSTLELGDSALYLCASSPPGWWYEQYFGPGTRLTVT.

The chain uses TRBV10-3 and TRBJ1-1; perhaps TRBD1 as D (6 bases). The V and J ends lost 7 bases and 4 bases respectively, with 13 bases between them. Germline assignment: CDR1 ENHRY and CDR2 SYGVKD. The length of the CDR3 is 13 residues. DNA for the CDR3: TGTGCCATCAAGGGGGAGAGGGGCACTGAAGCTTTCTTT. Amino acid sequence: CAIKGERGTEAFF.

This chain links TRBV4-3 with TRBJ2-7, with 7 bases aligning to TRBD1. Germline values: CDR1 LGHNA, CDR2 YSLEER. This CDR3 contains 16 residues. The V segment lost 0 bases and the J segment 4 bases; nucleotides outside the gene matches: 9. CDR3 sequence reads: CASSQDQTGSAYEQYF. The CDR3 nucleotides are TGCGCCAGCAGCCAAGACCAGACAGGGTCCGCTTACGAGCAGTACTTC.

V usage is TRBV5-1 and J usage is TRBJ1-1, with 7 bases lining up with TRBD1. There are 16 residues in the CDR3. CDR1 and CDR2 from the germline V gene are SGHRS and YFSETQ. Germline trimming cut 1 base from V and 0 bases from J; bases unmatched to any gene: 6. CDR3: CASSLRVDRVNTEAFF. The DNA for the CDR3 is TGCGCCAGCAGCTTGCGTGTCGACAGGGTGAACACTGAAGCTTTCTTT.

The rearrangement links TRBV4-2 to TRBJ1-2; D is undetermined. The germline gives CDR1 LGHNA, CDR2 YNFKEQ. The CDR3 contains 13 residues. Trimming left V 5 bases short and J 4 bases short, with 11 bases between. The CDR3 is CASSFPEIYGYTF. The DNA for the CDR3 is TGTGCCAGCAGCTTCCCGGAGATCTATGGCTACACCTTC.

This clone was seen only once. The chain recombines TRBV5-1 with TRBJ2-6, with D hard to call. The germline V gene has CDR1 SGHRS and CDR2 YFSETQ. The V end lost 2 bases, the J end lost 2 bases, and 2 bases lay between the germline ends. The CDR3 has 13 residues. CDR3 region: CASSFTGANVLTF. The CDR3 nucleotides are TGCGCCAGCAGCTTCACTGGGGCCAACGTCCTGACTTTC.

The chain combines TRBV19 with TRBJ2-3, with D uncertain. The CDR3 runs 13 residues. V dropped 6 bases and J dropped 6 bases, with 13 bases sitting between them. Germline assignment: CDR1 LNHDA and CDR2 SQIVND (reference sequence). In DNA, the CDR3 is TGTGCCAGTAGCAACTCCCGCTTGGATACGCAGTATTTT. Protein: CASSNSRLDTQYF.

The chain employs TRBV4-2 and TRBJ1-2; 10 bases map to TRBD1. Trimming took 4 bases from V and 5 from J; bases not matched to a gene: 1. The CDR3 totals 13 residues. Germline CDR1 is LGHNA and CDR2 is YNFKEQ. This CDR3 reads CASSPGQGYGYTF. CDR3 bases: TGTGCCAGCAGCCCGGGACAGGGGTATGGCTACACCTTC.

The chain employs TRBV5-4 and TRBJ2-7, with 9 bases matching TRBD1. This CDR3 spans 15 amino acids. V was pared by 4 bases and J by 2 bases, with 7 bases of the junction left unmatched. The germline gives CDR1 SGHNT, CDR2 YYREEE (reference sequence). In nucleotides, the CDR3 is TGTGCCAGCAGCGGACCGGGACAGGGAACCTACGAGCAGTACTTC. Translating gives CASSGPGQGTYEQYF.

V gene TRBV5-1 combines with J gene TRBJ1-1; D gene ambiguous. The CDR3 is 11 amino acids. V lost 0 bases and J lost 11, with 8 bases in between. Germline V gene lookup returns CDR1 SGHRS and CDR2 YFSETQ. This chain's CDR3 is CASSLDSEAFF. The CDR3 coding sequence is TGCGCCAGCAGCTTGGACTCCGAGGCTTTCTTT.

CDR3 sequence: CASSVGGARPQHF. CDR3 nucleotides: TGTGCCAGCAGTGTGGGAGGGGCACGGCCCCAGCATTTT. The chain joins TRBV2 to TRBJ1-5; possible D gene TRBD1, 5 bases. CDR3 size: 13 residues. Per the germline V gene, CDR1 is SNHLY and CDR2 is FYNNEI. Trimming cost V 4 bases and J 9 bases, with 13 bases left between them.

The chain links TRBV10-2 to TRBJ1-2; tentative D call: TRBD1 (5 bases). The V gene's germline CDR1 is WSHSY and CDR2 SAAADI. Trimming pared 7 bases from V and 8 bases from J, leaving 14 bases between. This CDR3 has 12 residues. CDR3 nucleotide sequence: TGCGCCAGCACCGGTCAGGGAGGCGGCTACACCTTC. Its translation is CASTGQGGGYTF.

This clone occurred a few times. The chain carries TRBV6-5 and TRBJ1-3; 8 bases are a match to TRBD1. Trimming took 5 bases from V and 3 from J; bases not matched to a gene: 6. The CDR3 runs to 15 residues. Germline lookup yields CDR1 MNHEY and CDR2 SVGAGI. CDR3 sequence (DNA): TGTGCCAGCAGTCTGGACAGGGCAAATGGAAACACCATATATTTT. This translates into CASSLDRANGNTIYF.

The CDR3 loop reads CASSSTQGAVGELFF. In DNA form, the CDR3 reads TGTGCCAGCAGCTCGACCCAGGGGGCGGTCGGGGAGCTGTTTTTT. The genes are TRBV11-2 and TRBJ2-2; 8 bases line up with TRBD1. This CDR3 spans 15 amino acids. Germline V gene lookup returns CDR1 SGHAT and CDR2 FQNNGV. The junction had 8 bases not matched to a gene; V was cut back by 4 bases and J by 7 bases.